Following are 27 T cell receptor beta chains from one sample sequenced in a study of blood T cell repertoires in COVID-19. Clones were read by immunoSEQ multiplex PCR, and TCRdb kept only the in-frame ones, dropping some. The table has over 350,000 clones, roughly 90% seen once. Sequencing input: PBMCs or T cells enriched from blood (not recorded which). The receptors derive from a woman in her 30s with acute COVID-19.

The V gene is TRBV7-6, the J gene TRBJ1-6, with D uncertain. V gave up 6 bases and J gave up 8 bases, with 8 bases separating them. This CDR3 has 12 residues. Looked up from germline, CDR1 is SGHVS and CDR2 is FNYEAQ. The CDR3 loop is CASSKLDSPLHF. The DNA for the CDR3 is TGTGCCAGCAGTAAACTAGATTCACCCCTCCACTTT.

A word on this clone: This sample includes further DNA sequences coding for the same CDR3. The V call is TRBV12-3 or TRBV12-4, the J call TRBJ1-6; the D is unclear. There are 11 residues in the CDR3. Trimming shortened V by 2 bases and J by 13 bases, and 6 bases separated the two germline ends. DNA for the CDR3: TGTGCCAGCAGTTTAAGAGGTCCCCTCCACTTT. It is translated as CASSLRGPLHF.

The genes are TRBV30 and TRBJ1-1; 7 bases match TRBD1. The CDR3 spans 13 residues. Trimming at V came to 3 bases and at J to 7 bases, leaving 8 bases not matched to a gene. The germline V gene encodes CDR1 GTSNPN and CDR2 SVGIG (reference sequence). CDR3 nucleotides: TGTGCCTGGAGCCTCGAGGGGGCGAGTGAAGCTTTCTTT. Translation gives CAWSLEGASEAFF. Variable domain in full (rest from reference TRBV30 and TRBJ1-1): SQTIHQWPATLVQPVGSPLSLECTVEGTSNPNLYWYRQAAGRGLQLLFYSVGIGQISSEVPQNLSASRPQDRQFILSSKKLLLSDSGFYLCAWSLEGASEAFFGQGTRLTVV.

The genes are TRBV5-1 and TRBJ2-7; 9 bases match TRBD2. This CDR3 is 15 amino acids long. The germline CDR1 and CDR2 sequences are SGHRS and YFSETQ. Losses at the gene ends were 4 bases for V and 0 bases for J; bases not matched to a gene: 5. CDR3 DNA: TGCGCCAGCAGCCTTCCTAGCGGGGACTCCTACGAGCAGTACTTC. Translating gives CASSLPSGDSYEQYF.

This chain connects TRBV18 to TRBJ1-2; D gene ambiguous. Per germline, CDR1 KGHSH and CDR2 LQKENI. This CDR3 comprises 14 residues. The V and J ends lost 3 bases and 2 bases respectively, with 10 bases between them. CDR3: CASSPLDGNYGYTF. The CDR3, as DNA: TGTGCCAGCTCACCCCTTGACGGGAACTATGGCTACACCTTC.

This clone was detected a few times. The CDR3 here is CASSQRRLASTDTQYF. CDR3 DNA sequence: TGCGCCAGCAGCCAAAGGCGACTTGCTAGCACAGATACGCAGTATTTT. The genes are TRBV4-1 and TRBJ2-3; D gene unclear. Looked up from germline, CDR1 is MGHRA and CDR2 is YSYEKL. V was trimmed by 2 bases and J by 0 bases, leaving 12 bases between them. This CDR3 has 16 amino acids.

The genes are TRBV7-2 and TRBJ1-1, with 7 bases that match TRBD1. The CDR3 sequence is 13 residues long. V shed 2 bases, J shed 10 bases, and the junction held 7 bases outside the gene matches. The germline CDR1 and CDR2 sequences are SGHTA and FQGNSA. The CDR3 DNA reads TGTGCCAGCAGCTTAAGGCAGGGGGAGAGAGCTTTCTTT. Its protein is CASSLRQGERAFF. Drawing the rest from reference TRBV7-2 and TRBJ1-1, the complete variable domain is GAGVSQSPSNKVTEKGKDVELRCDPISGHTALYWYRQSLGQGLEFLIYFQGNSAPDKSGLPSDRFSAERTGGSVSTLTIQRTQQEDSAVYLCASSLRQGERAFFGQGTRLTVV.

J is TRBJ2-7 and V is TRBV5-5; 7 nucleotides line up with TRBD1. The length of the CDR3 is 14 residues. CDR1 is SGHKS, CDR2 YYEKEE, per germline (reference sequence). J gave up 4 bases and V 7 bases, and 11 bases lay outside the gene matches. The DNA for the CDR3 is TGTGCCAGCCGCGGTAGACAGGGTGTATACGAGCAGTACTTC. This sequence encodes CASRGRQGVYEQYF.

The chain recombines TRBV7-6 with TRBJ2-2; D not resolved. The CDR3 contains 15 residues. Per the germline V gene, CDR1 is SGHVS and CDR2 is FNYEAQ. Trimming removed 1 base at V and 5 bases at J, with 11 bases between. DNA for the CDR3: TGTGCCAGCAGCTTAGAGGCGGAACCGACCGGGGAGCTGTTTTTT. This codes for CASSLEAEPTGELFF.

The V and J genes are TRBV3-1 (or the pseudogene TRBV3-2) and TRBJ2-7; 9 nucleotides agree with TRBD1. V shed 8 bases, J shed 2 bases, and the junction held 10 bases outside the gene matches. CDR1 is LGHDT, CDR2 YNNKEL, per germline (reference sequence). The CDR3 loop spans 15 amino acids. CDR3 sequence reads: CASGRGTGTTYEQYF. CDR3 nucleotides: TGTGCCAGCGGACGAGGGACAGGGACTACCTACGAGCAGTACTTC.

The chain is built from TRBV5-1 and TRBJ1-6, with TRBD1 identical over 7 bases. The CDR3 totals 16 residues. The trim removed 0 bases at V and 7 bases at J, leaving 7 bases unmatched. In germline, CDR1 is SGHRS, CDR2 YFSETQ. CDR3 in DNA: TGCGCCAGCAGCTTGGCTTCCGGGACAGCGAATTCACCCCTCCACTTT. It specifies CASSLASGTANSPLHF.

The chain carries TRBV29-1 and TRBJ1-3, with a weak D call TRBD1 (6 bases). This CDR3 comprises 14 residues. V lost 6 bases and J 0 bases, leaving 12 bases between the germline ends. Per germline, CDR1 SQVTM and CDR2 ANQGSEA. The DNA of the CDR3 is TGCAGCGTCGTGGACAGATACTCTGGAAACACCATATATTTT. As protein: CSVVDRYSGNTIYF.

The chain joins TRBV2 to TRBJ2-1; D gene unclear. Germline V lookup: CDR1 SNHLY, CDR2 FYNNEI. Trimming removed 1 base at V and 0 bases at J, with 7 bases between. CDR3 size: 15 residues. CDR3 nucleotides: TGTGCCAGCAGTGAAGGCAGAAGCTCCTACAATGAGCAGTTCTTC. The encoded protein is CASSEGRSSYNEQFF.

V usage is TRBV5-5 and J usage is TRBJ2-2, with a weak D call TRBD2 (6 bases). V was shortened by 4 bases and J by 9 bases, with 22 bases between the two germline ends. Germline V gene sequence: CDR1 SGHKS, CDR2 YYEKEE (reference sequence). The CDR3 extends over 16 amino acids. The CDR3 loop is CASSREAGYATRELFF. The CDR3 bases are TGTGCCAGCAGCAGGGAGGCAGGTTATGCTACACGGGAGCTGTTTTTT.

The chain uses TRBV10-2 and TRBJ1-1; 8 positions match TRBD1. The J segment lost 11 bases and the V segment lost 4 bases, leaving 15 bases of the junction unmatched. This CDR3 is 15 amino acids long. In germline, CDR1 is WSHSY, CDR2 SAAADI. This CDR3 is CASSGGQAKALDAFF. In DNA form, the CDR3 reads TGCGCCAGCAGTGGGGGACAGGCGAAGGCGCTTGACGCTTTCTTT.

The chain carries TRBV7-2 and TRBJ1-1; 7 bases fit TRBD1. The V gene end was trimmed by 3 bases and the J gene end by 0 bases; junction bases not matched to a gene: 1. The CDR3 length is 14 residues. Germline V gives CDR1 SGHTA, CDR2 FQGNSA. The CDR3 loop is CASSLGQLNTEAFF. In DNA, the CDR3 is TGTGCCAGCAGCTTGGGACAGTTGAACACTGAAGCTTTCTTT.

This clone was observed a single time. The V gene is TRBV19, the J gene TRBJ2-5, with 11 bases that match TRBD2. J lost 5 bases, V lost 10 bases, and 9 bases had no gene match. The CDR3 spans 14 residues. Germline V CDR1 and CDR2: LNHDA, SQIVND (reference sequence). This chain's CDR3 is CATSGSGGVETQYF. For the CDR3, the DNA is TGTGCCACCTCGGGTAGCGGGGGGGTTGAGACCCAGTACTTC.

The rearrangement links TRBV5-1 to TRBJ2-1; D is unclear. This CDR3 contains 13 residues. Trimming shortened V by 0 bases and J by 12 bases, and 13 bases separated the two germline ends. Germline V gene sequence: CDR1 SGHRS, CDR2 YFSETQ. The CDR3: CASSLGTAFGQFF. DNA for the CDR3: TGCGCCAGCAGCTTGGGTACCGCCTTCGGGCAGTTCTTC.

This clone was picked up one time. The chain recombines TRBV28 with TRBJ2-2, with 8 bases identical to TRBD1. Germline V CDR1 and CDR2: MDHEN, SYDVKM. The CDR3 length is 15 residues. After removal of 4 bases from V and 4 bases from J, the junction contained 5 bases not matched to a gene. The CDR3, as DNA: TGTGCCAGCAGTTCGGTCAGGGGGCTCACCGGGGAGCTGTTTTTT. This gives the protein CASSSVRGLTGELFF.

The chain carries TRBV5-1 and TRBJ1-1; the D gene is possibly TRBD1 (6 bases). Trimming left V 0 bases short and J 5 bases short, with 14 bases between. Germline loops: CDR1 SGHRS, CDR2 YFSETQ. This CDR3 is 15 amino acids long. The CDR3 spells CASSLAGGGATEAFF. The CDR3 DNA sequence: TGCGCCAGCAGCTTGGCCGGCGGGGGCGCGACTGAAGCTTTCTTT.

The CDR3 DNA reads as TGTGCCACCAGCAGAGTCCGAATTAGCTCCTACGAGCAGTACTTC. Protein product: CATSRVRISSYEQYF. The chain joins TRBV15 to TRBJ2-7; D is uncertain. The CDR3 sequence is 15 residues long. Deletions cut 1 base from V and 0 bases from J, with 10 bases between. Germline V CDR1 and CDR2: LNHNV, YYDKDF (reference sequence).

This chain joins TRBV5-1 and TRBJ2-7; 7 nucleotides match TRBD2. Germline CDR1 is SGHRS and CDR2 is YFSETQ. There are 14 residues in the CDR3. After removal of 1 base from V and 5 bases from J, the junction contained 6 bases not matched to a gene. This chain's CDR3 is CASSLYGGSDEQYF. The CDR3 coding sequence is TGCGCCAGCAGCTTGTACGGGGGGTCGGACGAGCAGTACTTC.

This chain uses TRBV6-4 with TRBJ1-1; D remains ambiguous. V dropped 5 bases and J dropped 11 bases, with 15 bases sitting between them. Germline CDR1 is MRHNA and CDR2 is SNTAGT. CDR3 size: 12 residues. The CDR3 nucleotides read TGTGCCAGCAGTTCCGGGAACAGTGAGGCTTTCTTT. This codes for CASSSGNSEAFF.

The chain links TRBV10-3 to TRBJ2-5; 9 nucleotides agree with TRBD1. V lost 2 bases to trimming and J lost 3 bases; unmatched junction nucleotides: 4. The CDR3 is 15 amino acids. Germline V gives CDR1 ENHRY, CDR2 SYGVKD. The CDR3 sequence is CAISEVDRGKETQYF. The DNA of the CDR3 is TGTGCCATCAGTGAGGTTGACAGGGGGAAAGAGACCCAGTACTTC.

This rearrangement joins TRBV5-6 to TRBJ1-5, with a weak D call TRBD1 (6 bases). V lost 3 bases to trimming and J lost 6 bases, with 7 bases between them. This CDR3 region has 12 residues. Germline V gene sequence: CDR1 SGHDT, CDR2 YYEEEE. The CDR3 reads CASSSDSQPQHF. CDR3 DNA sequence: TGTGCCAGCAGCTCGGACAGTCAGCCCCAGCATTTT.

The chain recombines TRBV5-5 with TRBJ2-2; 7 nucleotides line up with TRBD1. The length of the CDR3 is 16 residues. After removal of 0 bases from V and 4 bases from J, the junction contained 6 bases not matched to a gene. Germline V lookup: CDR1 SGHKS, CDR2 YYEKEE (reference sequence). As DNA, the CDR3 is TGTGCCAGCAGCTTGGGAGGGGGCGCAGGCACCGGGGAGCTGTTTTTT. Amino acid sequence: CASSLGGGAGTGELFF. The whole variable domain, remainder taken from reference TRBV5-5 and TRBJ2-2, is DAGVTQSPTHLIKTRGQQVTLRCSPISGHKSVSWYQQVLGQGPQFIFQYYEKEERGRGNFPDRFSARQFPNYSSELNVNALLLGDSALYLCASSLGGGAGTGELFFGEGSRLTVL.

The chain is built from TRBV29-1 and TRBJ2-7; weak D call: TRBD1 (5 bases). V lost 6 bases, J lost 3 bases, and 15 bases lay in between. This CDR3 is 13 amino acids long. Germline V lookup: CDR1 SQVTM, CDR2 ANQGSEA. The CDR3 sequence: CSVLLDNLYEQYF. DNA of the CDR3: TGCAGCGTCCTCCTGGACAACCTCTACGAGCAGTACTTC.